These T cell receptor beta chains were read from a single sample in a study of cytomegalovirus exposure and HLA in healthy donors. Here immunoSEQ multiplex PCR was the method, and the copy in TCRdb shows in-frame clones only, minus some. The sample yields 170,000 or so clones, 80% to 85% seen once. Sequencing was carried out using PBMCs. These receptors were taken from a boy aged 2 to 9 in good health and CMV-seronegative. Each CDR3 is given with its conserved first and last residue. Each record gives: clone size, V gene, J gene, D gene, CDR3 DNA, CDR3 protein. A D gene is named only where the DNA matches it firmly. Clone sizes are given selectively: once, few, many, or a class where the clone is expanded.

clone size: once; V gene: TRBV7-8; J gene: TRBJ1-3; D gene: TRBD1; CDR3 DNA: TGTGCCAGCAGCTTAGGGGGACAGGGGGGATCTGGAAACACCATATATTTT; CDR3 protein: CASSLGGQGGSGNTIYF
clone size: -; V gene: TRBV5-1; J gene: TRBJ2-7; D gene: -; CDR3 DNA: TGCGCCAGCAGCACGGGACTTCTCTCCTACGAGCAGTACTTC; CDR3 protein: CASSTGLLSYEQYF
clone size: once; V gene: TRBV11-2; J gene: TRBJ2-3; D gene: TRBD2; CDR3 DNA: TGTGCCAGCAGCCTCCCCCTAGCGGGAGGGCCAAATACGCAGTATTTT; CDR3 protein: CASSLPLAGGPNTQYF
clone size: -; V gene: TRBV15; J gene: TRBJ2-5; D gene: -; CDR3 DNA: TGTGCCACCAGCAGAGTTCCAGGGGCCCAAGAGACCCAGTACTTC; CDR3 protein: CATSRVPGAQETQYF
clone size: -; V gene: TRBV11-2; J gene: TRBJ2-5; D gene: TRBD2; CDR3 DNA: TGTGCCAGCAGCCGACTAGCGCAAGAGACCCAGTACTTC; CDR3 protein: CASSRLAQETQYF
clone size: -; V gene: TRBV28; J gene: TRBJ2-5; D gene: TRBD2; CDR3 DNA: TGTGCCAGCAGTTTACTAGCGGGCGAGACCCAGTACTTC; CDR3 protein: CASSLLAGETQYF
clone size: -; V gene: TRBV28; J gene: TRBJ2-7; D gene: TRBD2; CDR3 DNA: TGTGCCAGCCGACTAGCGAGCTACGAGCAGTACTTC; CDR3 protein: CASRLASYEQYF
clone size: -; V gene: TRBV25-1; J gene: TRBJ2-7; D gene: -; CDR3 DNA: TGTGCCAGTAGAAGTGGTGCGGATTCCTACGAGCAGTACTTC; CDR3 protein: CASRSGADSYEQYF
clone size: -; V gene: TRBV9; J gene: TRBJ2-2; D gene: -; CDR3 DNA: TGTGCCAGCAGTCCTGGGAGGCAGGGTAACACCGGGGAGCTGTTTTTT; CDR3 protein: CASSPGRQGNTGELFF
clone size: -; V gene: TRBV6-6; J gene: TRBJ2-6; D gene: -; CDR3 DNA: TGTGCCAGCAGTTCAACCAGGGGCTCTGGGGCCAACGTCCTGACTTTC; CDR3 protein: CASSSTRGSGANVLTF